Reported below is one TCR beta chain. These data come from a study of cytomegalovirus exposure and HLA in healthy donors. The PCR made use of 60 Vbeta and 13 Jbeta primers. The method was immunoSEQ multiplex PCR; TCRdb's version includes in-frame clones alone and lacks a portion of them. The sample shows over 75,000 clones, roughly two thirds of them seen only once. CDR3 size: 16 residues. V was cut by 2 bases and J by 9 bases, with 21 bases left in between. Germline V gene lookup returns CDR1 SGHDT and CDR2 YYEEEE. The gene calls are TRBV5-6 and TRBJ2-1; perhaps TRBD1 as D (7 bases). This receptor was obtained from a human donor in good health. Sample: PBMCs. CDR3 amino acids: CASSFLAGQIISEQFF. The CDR3 DNA sequence: TGTGCCAGCAGCTTCCTCGCGGGACAGATTATCAGTGAGCAGTTCTTC.